The sequence of this T cell receptor (beta chain) was determined in a study of blood T cell repertoires in COVID-19. Study information: COVID-19 samples from acute and convalescent phases originated in the United States, Italy and Spain.

Measured with immunoSEQ multiplex PCR; TCRdb has only the in-frame clones, and not every one. The sample has about 270,000 clones, 90% seen once. The CDR3 covers 18 residues. Germline assignment: CDR1 SNHLY and CDR2 FYNNEI. V dropped 1 base and J dropped 0; count of bases not matched to a gene: 5. Those who participated ranged in age from roughly 18 to 90 years and resided in approximately 23 US areas. Clinical history as reported by participants underpinned cohort assignment. The origin of this receptor is a woman in her twenties or thirties with acute COVID-19. The chain links TRBV2 to TRBJ2-3, with 12 bases lining up with TRBD2. The sequenced sample was PBMCs or T cells enriched from blood (not recorded which). For the CDR3, the DNA is TGTGCCAGCAGTGAAGTCCTAGCGGGAGGGTCTAGCACAGATACGCAGTATTTT. Translated: CASSEVLAGGSSTDTQYF. Combining the CDR3 with reference TRBV2 and TRBJ2-3 gives the whole variable domain EPEVTQTPSHQVTQMGQEVILRCVPISNHLYFYWYRQILGQKVEFLVSFYNNEISEKSEIFDDQFSVERPDGSNFTLKIRSTKLEDSAMYFCASSEVLAGGSSTDTQYFGPGTRLTVL.